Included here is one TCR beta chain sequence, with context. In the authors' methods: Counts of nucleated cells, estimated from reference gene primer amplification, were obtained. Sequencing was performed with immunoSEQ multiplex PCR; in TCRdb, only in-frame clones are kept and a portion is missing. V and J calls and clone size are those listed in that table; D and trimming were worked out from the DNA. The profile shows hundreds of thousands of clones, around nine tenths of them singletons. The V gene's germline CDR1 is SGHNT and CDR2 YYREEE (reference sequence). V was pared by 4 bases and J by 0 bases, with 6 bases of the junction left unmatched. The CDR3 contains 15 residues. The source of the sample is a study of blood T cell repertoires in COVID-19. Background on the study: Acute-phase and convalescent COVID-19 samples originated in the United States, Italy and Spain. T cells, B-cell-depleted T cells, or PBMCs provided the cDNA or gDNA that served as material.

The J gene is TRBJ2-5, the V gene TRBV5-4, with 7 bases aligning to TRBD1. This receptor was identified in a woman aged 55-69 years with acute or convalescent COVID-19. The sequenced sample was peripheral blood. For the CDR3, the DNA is TGTGCCAGCAGCCCAGGGGGTTTGAACCAAGAGACCCAGTACTTC. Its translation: CASSPGGLNQETQYF.